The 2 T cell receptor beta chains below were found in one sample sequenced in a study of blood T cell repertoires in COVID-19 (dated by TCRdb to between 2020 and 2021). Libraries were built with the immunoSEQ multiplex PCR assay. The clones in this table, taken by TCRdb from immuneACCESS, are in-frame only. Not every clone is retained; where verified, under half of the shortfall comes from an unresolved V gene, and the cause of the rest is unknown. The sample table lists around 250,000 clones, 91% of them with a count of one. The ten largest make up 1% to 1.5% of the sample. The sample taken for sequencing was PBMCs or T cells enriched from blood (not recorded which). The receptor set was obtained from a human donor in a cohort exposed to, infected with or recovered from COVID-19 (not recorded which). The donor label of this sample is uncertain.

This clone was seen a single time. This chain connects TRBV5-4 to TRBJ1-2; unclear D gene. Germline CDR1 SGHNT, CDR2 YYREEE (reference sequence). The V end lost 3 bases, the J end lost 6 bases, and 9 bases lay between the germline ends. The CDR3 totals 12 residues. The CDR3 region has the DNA TGTGCCAGCAGCTCCACAGCAGATGGCTACACCTTC. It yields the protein CASSSTADGYTF.

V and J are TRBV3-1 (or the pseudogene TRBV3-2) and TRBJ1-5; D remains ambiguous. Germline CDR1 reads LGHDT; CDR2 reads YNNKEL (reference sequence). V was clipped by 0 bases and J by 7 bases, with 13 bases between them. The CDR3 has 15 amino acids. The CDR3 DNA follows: TGTGCCAGCAGCCAAGATATGGGCGCACGACAGCCCCAGCATTTT. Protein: CASSQDMGARQPQHF.